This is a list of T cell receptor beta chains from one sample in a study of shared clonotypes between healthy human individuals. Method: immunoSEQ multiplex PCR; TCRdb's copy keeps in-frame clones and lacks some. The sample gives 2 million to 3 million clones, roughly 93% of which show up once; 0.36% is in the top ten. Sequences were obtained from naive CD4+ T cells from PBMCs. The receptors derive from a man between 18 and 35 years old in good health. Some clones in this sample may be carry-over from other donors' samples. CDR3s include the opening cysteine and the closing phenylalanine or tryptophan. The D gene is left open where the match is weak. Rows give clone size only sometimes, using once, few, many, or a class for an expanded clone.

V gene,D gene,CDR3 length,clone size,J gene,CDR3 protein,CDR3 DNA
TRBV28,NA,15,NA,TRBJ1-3,CASSEAGPSGNTIYF,TGTGCCAGCAGTGAGGCAGGGCCCTCTGGAAACACCATATATTTT
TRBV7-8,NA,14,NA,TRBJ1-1,CASSDREGYTEAFF,TGTGCCAGCAGCGACCGGGAGGGGTACACTGAAGCTTTCTTT
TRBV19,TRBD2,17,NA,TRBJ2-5,CASSPSGLAGVRETQYF,TGTGCCAGTAGTCCGTCGGGACTAGCGGGAGTGAGGGAGACCCAGTACTTC
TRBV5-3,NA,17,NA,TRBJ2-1,CARSFLGGSTPYNEQFF,TGTGCCAGAAGCTTCCTAGGGGGATCGACGCCGTACAATGAGCAGTTCTTC
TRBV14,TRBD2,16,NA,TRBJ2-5,CASSPQGAGVQETQYF,TGTGCCAGCAGCCCCCAGGGAGCGGGAGTTCAAGAGACCCAGTACTTC
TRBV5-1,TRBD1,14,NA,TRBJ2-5,CASSLTGDQETQYF,TGCGCCAGCAGCCTAACAGGGGACCAAGAGACCCAGTACTTC
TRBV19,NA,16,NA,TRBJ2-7,CASSIVSTLHSYEQYF,TGTGCCAGTAGTATAGTGTCCACCCTCCACTCCTACGAGCAGTACTTC
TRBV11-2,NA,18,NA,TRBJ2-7,CASSYWDFRGPISYEQYF,TGTGCCAGCAGCTACTGGGATTTCAGGGGACCCATCTCCTACGAGCAGTACTTC
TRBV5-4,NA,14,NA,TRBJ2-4,CASSLGQVKNIQYF,TGTGCCAGCAGCTTGGGTCAGGTCAAAAACATTCAGTACTTC
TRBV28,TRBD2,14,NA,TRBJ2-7,CASKGTSLFYEQYF,TGTGCCAGCAAGGGGACTAGCCTCTTCTACGAGCAGTACTTC
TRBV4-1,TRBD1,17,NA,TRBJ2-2,CASSLGQGPSNTGELFF,TGCGCCAGCAGCCTCGGACAGGGGCCTTCGAACACCGGGGAGCTGTTTTTT
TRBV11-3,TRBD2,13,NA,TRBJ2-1,CASSLVVGGVQFF,TGTGCCAGCAGCTTGGTGGTCGGGGGGGTGCAGTTCTTC
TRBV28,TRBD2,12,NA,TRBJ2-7,CASRQLAGVLYF,TGTGCCAGCAGGCAACTAGCGGGAGTTCTGTACTTC
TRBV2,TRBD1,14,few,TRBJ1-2,CASSETGTAGAYTF,TGTGCCAGCAGTGAGACCGGGACAGCGGGTGCCTACACCTTC
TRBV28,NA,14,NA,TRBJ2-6,CASSFLSGANVLTF,TGTGCCAGCAGTTTCCTCTCTGGGGCCAACGTCCTGACTTTC
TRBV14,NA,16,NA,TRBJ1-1,CASSQAFRGLYTEAFF,TGTGCCAGCAGCCAAGCCTTTCGGGGTCTCTACACTGAAGCTTTCTTT